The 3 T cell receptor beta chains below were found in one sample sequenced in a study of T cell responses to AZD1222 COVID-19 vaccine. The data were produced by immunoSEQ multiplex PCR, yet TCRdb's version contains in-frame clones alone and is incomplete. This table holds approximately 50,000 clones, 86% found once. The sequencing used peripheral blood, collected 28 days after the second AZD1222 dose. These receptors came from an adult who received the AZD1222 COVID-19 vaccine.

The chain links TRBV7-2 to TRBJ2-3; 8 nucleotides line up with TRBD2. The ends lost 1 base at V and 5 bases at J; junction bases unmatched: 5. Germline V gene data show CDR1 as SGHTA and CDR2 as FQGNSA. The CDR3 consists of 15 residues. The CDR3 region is CASSLEAGGGDTQYF. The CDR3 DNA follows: TGTGCCAGCAGCTTAGAGGCGGGAGGTGGAGATACGCAGTATTTT.

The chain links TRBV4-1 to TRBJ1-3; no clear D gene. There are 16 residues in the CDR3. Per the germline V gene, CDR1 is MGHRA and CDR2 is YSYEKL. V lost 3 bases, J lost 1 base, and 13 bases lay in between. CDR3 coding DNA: TGCGCCAGCAGCCACCCTGCACGGGGATCTGGAAACACCATATATTTT. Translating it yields CASSHPARGSGNTIYF.

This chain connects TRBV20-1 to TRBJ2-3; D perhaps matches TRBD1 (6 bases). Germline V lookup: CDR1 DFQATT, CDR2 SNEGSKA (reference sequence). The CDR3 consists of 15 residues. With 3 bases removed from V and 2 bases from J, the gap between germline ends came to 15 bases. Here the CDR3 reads CSASSLRGSTDTQYF. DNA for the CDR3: TGCAGTGCTAGTAGCCTCAGGGGCTCCACAGATACGCAGTATTTT.